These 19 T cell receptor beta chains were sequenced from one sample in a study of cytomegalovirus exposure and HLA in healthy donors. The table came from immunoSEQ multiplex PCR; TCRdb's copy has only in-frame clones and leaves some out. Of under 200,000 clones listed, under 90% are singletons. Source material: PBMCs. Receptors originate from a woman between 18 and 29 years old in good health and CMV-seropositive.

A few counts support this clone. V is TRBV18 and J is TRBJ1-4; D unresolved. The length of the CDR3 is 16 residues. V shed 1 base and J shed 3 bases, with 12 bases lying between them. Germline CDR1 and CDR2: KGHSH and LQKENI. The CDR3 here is CASSPQVPEANEKLFF. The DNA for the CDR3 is TGTGCCAGCTCACCACAGGTGCCAGAGGCTAATGAAAAACTGTTTTTT.

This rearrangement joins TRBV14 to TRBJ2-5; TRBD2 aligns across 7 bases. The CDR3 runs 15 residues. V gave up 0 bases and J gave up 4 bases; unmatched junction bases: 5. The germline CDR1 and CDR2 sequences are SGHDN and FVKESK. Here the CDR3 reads CASSQEPGRGETQYF. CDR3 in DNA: TGTGCCAGCAGCCAAGAACCAGGGAGGGGAGAGACCCAGTACTTC. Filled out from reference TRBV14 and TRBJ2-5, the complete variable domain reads EAGVTQFPSHSVIEKGQTVTLRCDPISGHDNLYWYRRVMGKEIKFLLHFVKESKQDESGMPNNRFLAERTGGTYSTLKVQPAELEDSGVYFCASSQEPGRGETQYFGPGTRLLVL.

The CDR3 protein is CAWSVLQGNAAFF. The DNA for the CDR3 is TGTGCCTGGAGTGTACTTCAGGGGAATGCGGCTTTCTTT. The V and J genes are TRBV30 and TRBJ1-1; D is perhaps TRBD1 (6 bases). With 0 bases removed from V and 11 bases from J, the gap between germline ends came to 16 bases. The CDR3 length is 13 residues. Per germline, CDR1 GTSNPN and CDR2 SVGIG (reference sequence).

The CDR3 nucleotides are TGCAGTGCCGCGTACCAAGAGACCCAGTACTTC. This codes for CSAAYQETQYF. The rearrangement links TRBV20-1 to TRBJ2-5; D call uncertain. Germline CDR1 reads DFQATT; CDR2 reads SNEGSKA (reference sequence). CDR3 length: 11 amino acids. V dropped 6 bases and J dropped 0 bases, with 5 bases sitting between them.

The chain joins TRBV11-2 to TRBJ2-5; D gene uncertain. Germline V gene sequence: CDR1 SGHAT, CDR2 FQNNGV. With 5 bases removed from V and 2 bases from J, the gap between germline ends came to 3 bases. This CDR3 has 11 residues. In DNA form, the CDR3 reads TGTGCCAGCAGCCGGCAAGAGACCCAGTACTTC. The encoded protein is CASSRQETQYF.

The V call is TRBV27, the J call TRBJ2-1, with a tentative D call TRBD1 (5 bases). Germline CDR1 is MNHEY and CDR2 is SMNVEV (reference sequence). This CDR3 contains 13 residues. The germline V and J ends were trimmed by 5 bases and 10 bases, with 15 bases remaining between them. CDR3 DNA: TGTGCCAGCAGTCCTCTGGGGCACGGGGAGCAGTTCTTC. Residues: CASSPLGHGEQFF.

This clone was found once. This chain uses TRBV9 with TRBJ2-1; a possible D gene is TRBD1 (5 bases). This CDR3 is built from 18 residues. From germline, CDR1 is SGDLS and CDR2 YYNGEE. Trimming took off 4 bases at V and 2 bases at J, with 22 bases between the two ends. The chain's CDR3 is CASSYHLGRVVPYNEQFF. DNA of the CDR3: TGTGCCAGCAGCTACCATCTGGGCAGGGTAGTTCCCTACAATGAGCAGTTCTTC. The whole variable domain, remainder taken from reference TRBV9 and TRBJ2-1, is DSGVTQTPKHLITATGQRVTLRCSPRSGDLSVYWYQQSLDQGLQFLIQYYNGEERAKGNILERFSAQQFPDLHSELNLSSLELGDSALYFCASSYHLGRVVPYNEQFFGPGTRLTVL.

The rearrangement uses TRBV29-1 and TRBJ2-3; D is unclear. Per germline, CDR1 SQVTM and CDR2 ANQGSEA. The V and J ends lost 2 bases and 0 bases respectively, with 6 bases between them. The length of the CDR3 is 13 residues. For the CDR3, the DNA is TGCAGCGTTGAATGGCATAGCACAGATACGCAGTATTTT. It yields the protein CSVEWHSTDTQYF.

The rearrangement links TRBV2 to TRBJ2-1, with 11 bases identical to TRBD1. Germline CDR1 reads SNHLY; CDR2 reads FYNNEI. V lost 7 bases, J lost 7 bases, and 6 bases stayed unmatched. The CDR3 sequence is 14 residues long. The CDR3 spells CASNPRDRGNEQFF. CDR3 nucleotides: TGTGCCAGCAACCCCCGGGACAGGGGGAATGAGCAGTTCTTC.

The CDR3 protein is CASSIGGRDTDTQYF. In DNA, the CDR3 is TGTGCCAGTAGTATCGGGGGTAGGGATACAGATACGCAGTATTTT. The chain is built from TRBV19 and TRBJ2-3; possibly TRBD2 for D (6 bases). The V end lost 3 bases, the J end lost 3 bases, and 13 bases lay between the germline ends. The germline gives CDR1 LNHDA, CDR2 SQIVND (reference sequence). This CDR3 is 15 amino acids long. Drawing the rest from reference TRBV19 and TRBJ2-3, the complete variable domain is DGGITQSPKYLFRKEGQNVTLSCEQNLNHDAMYWYRQDPGQGLRLIYYSQIVNDFQKGDIAEGYSVSREKKESFPLTVTSAQKNPTAFYLCASSIGGRDTDTQYFGPGTRLTVL.

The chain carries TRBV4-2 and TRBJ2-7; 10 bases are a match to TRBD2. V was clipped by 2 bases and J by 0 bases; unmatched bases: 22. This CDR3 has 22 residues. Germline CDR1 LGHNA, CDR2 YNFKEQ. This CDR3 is CASSQPTGGMASGSGGSYEQYF. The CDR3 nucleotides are TGTGCCAGCAGCCAACCCACTGGGGGTATGGCTAGCGGGAGTGGGGGCTCCTACGAGCAGTACTTC.

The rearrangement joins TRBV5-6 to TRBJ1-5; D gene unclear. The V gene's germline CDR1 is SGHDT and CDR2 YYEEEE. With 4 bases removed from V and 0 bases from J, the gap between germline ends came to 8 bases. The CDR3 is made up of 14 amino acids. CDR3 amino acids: CASSGGYSNQPQHF. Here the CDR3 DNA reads TGTGCCAGCAGCGGAGGATATAGCAATCAGCCCCAGCATTTT.

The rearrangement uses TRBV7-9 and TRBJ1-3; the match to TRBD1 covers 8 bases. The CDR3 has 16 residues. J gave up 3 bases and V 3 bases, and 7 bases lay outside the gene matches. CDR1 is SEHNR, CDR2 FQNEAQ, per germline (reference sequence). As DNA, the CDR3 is TGTGCCAGCAGCTTGCGACAGGGGCTTTTTGGAAACACCATATATTTT. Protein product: CASSLRQGLFGNTIYF.

CDR3 sequence: CASSLSRLAGEQFF. The CDR3 DNA follows: TGTGCCAGCAGTTTATCTCGACTAGCGGGGGAGCAGTTCTTC. The V call is TRBV28, the J call TRBJ2-1, with 11 bases matching TRBD2. The CDR3 contains 14 residues. V dropped 1 base and J dropped 10; count of bases not matched to a gene: 3. CDR1 and CDR2 (germline): MDHEN, SYDVKM. The variable domain in full, with the rest retrieved from reference TRBV28 and TRBJ2-1, is DVKVTQSSRYLVKRTGEKVFLECVQDMDHENMFWYRQDPGLGLRLIYFSYDVKMKEKGDIPEGYSVSREKKERFSLILESASTNQTSMYLCASSLSRLAGEQFFGPGTRLTVL.

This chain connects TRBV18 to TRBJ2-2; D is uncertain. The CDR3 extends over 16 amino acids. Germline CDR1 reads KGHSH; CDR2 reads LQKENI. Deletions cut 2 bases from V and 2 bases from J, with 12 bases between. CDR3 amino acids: CASSPTLTTNTGELFF. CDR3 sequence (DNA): TGTGCCAGCTCACCAACACTAACCACCAACACCGGGGAGCTGTTTTTT.

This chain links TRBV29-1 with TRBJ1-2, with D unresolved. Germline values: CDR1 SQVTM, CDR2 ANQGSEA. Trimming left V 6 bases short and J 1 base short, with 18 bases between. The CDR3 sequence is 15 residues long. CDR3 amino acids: CSVPRERAFNYGYTF. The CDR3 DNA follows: TGCAGCGTCCCGCGGGAGAGAGCCTTTAACTATGGCTACACCTTC.

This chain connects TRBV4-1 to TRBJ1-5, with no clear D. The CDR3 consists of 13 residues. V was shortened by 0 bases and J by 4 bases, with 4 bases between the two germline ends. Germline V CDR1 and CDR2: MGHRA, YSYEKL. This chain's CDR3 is CASSQDRNQPQHF. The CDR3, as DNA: TGCGCCAGCAGCCAAGACAGGAATCAGCCCCAGCATTTT.

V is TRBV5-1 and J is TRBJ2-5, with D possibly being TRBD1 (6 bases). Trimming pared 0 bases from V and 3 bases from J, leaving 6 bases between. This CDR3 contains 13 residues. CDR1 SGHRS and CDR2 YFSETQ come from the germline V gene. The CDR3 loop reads CASSLEGEETQYF. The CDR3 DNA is TGCGCCAGCAGCTTGGAGGGGGAAGAGACCCAGTACTTC.

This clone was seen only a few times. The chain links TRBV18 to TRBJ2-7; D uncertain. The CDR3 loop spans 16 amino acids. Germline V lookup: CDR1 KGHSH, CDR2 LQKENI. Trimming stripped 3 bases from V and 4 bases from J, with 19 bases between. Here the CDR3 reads CASSPSRERTRYEQYF. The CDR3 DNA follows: TGTGCCAGCTCACCGTCACGCGAACGAACCCGATACGAGCAGTACTTC.